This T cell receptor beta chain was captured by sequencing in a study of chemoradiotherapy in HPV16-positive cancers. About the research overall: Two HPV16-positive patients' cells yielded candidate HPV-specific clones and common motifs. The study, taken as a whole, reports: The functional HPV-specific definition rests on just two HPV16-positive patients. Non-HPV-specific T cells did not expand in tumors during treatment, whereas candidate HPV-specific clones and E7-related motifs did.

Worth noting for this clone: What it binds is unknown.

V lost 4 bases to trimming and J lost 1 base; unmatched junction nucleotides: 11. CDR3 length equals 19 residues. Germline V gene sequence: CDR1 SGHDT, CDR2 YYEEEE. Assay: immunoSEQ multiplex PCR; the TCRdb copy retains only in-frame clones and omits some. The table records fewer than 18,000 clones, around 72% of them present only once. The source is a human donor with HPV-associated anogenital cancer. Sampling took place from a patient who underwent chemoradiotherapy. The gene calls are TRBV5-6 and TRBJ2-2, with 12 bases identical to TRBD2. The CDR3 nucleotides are TGTGCCAGCAGCCCCACCCGCCAACTAGCGGGGGGGAACACCGGGGAGCTGTTTTTT. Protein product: CASSPTRQLAGGNTGELFF.